This TCR beta chain was captured by sequencing in a study of T cells in Graves' hyperthyroidism and ophthalmopathy. Study-level results: Separating ophthalmopathy from stable hyperthyroidism was achieved by a 13 V-J model.

In patients aged 18 to 65, hyperthyroidism was newly diagnosed, with duration under 2 months. About this clonotype: Its matching antigen is unknown.

Germline V CDR1 and CDR2: ENHRY, SYGVKD. This CDR3 is built from 18 residues. V lost 10 bases and J lost 7; bases outside the gene matches: 18. Amplified regions were TCR beta CDR3 sequences from RNA transcripts. The HTBI primer set was used in a first-round RT-PCR of the TCR CDR3. TCRdb re-analysed the multiplex PCR reads in MiXCR, keeping a single row per CDR3 protein. The sample records 550,000 to 650,000 distinct CDR3 sequences, about 14% being singletons. This chain uses TRBV10-3 with TRBJ2-1, with 14 bases fitting TRBD2. The origin of this receptor is a woman in her 40s with Graves' hyperthyroidism. Input material: blood. CDR3 amino acids: CATRGLAGAQTLGNEQFF. The CDR3 coding sequence is TGTGCCACGAGGGGACTAGCGGGGGCCCAGACCCTTGGAAATGAGCAGTTCTTC.